This T cell receptor beta chain was observed in a study of T cell changes during pregnancy in multiple sclerosis. The method was immunoSEQ multiplex PCR; TCRdb's version includes in-frame clones alone and lacks a portion of them. The repertoire holds roughly 120,000 clones, with about 90% as singletons. The CDR3 runs to 16 residues. The germline CDR1 and CDR2 sequences are MDHEN and SYDVKM. Trimming took off 8 bases at V and 0 bases at J, with 20 bases between the two ends. The TCR comes from a female donor with multiple sclerosis, enrolled in a pregnancy study. This material consisted of peripheral blood, taken in the third trimester of pregnancy. V and J are TRBV28 and TRBJ2-7; no firm D call. The CDR3 loop is CASPPRLEHISYEQYF. CDR3 nucleotide sequence: TGTGCCAGCCCCCCACGCCTAGAACACATCTCCTACGAGCAGTACTTC. Complete variable domain (other parts from reference TRBV28 and TRBJ2-7): DVKVTQSSRYLVKRTGEKVFLECVQDMDHENMFWYRQDPGLGLRLIYFSYDVKMKEKGDIPEGYSVSREKKERFSLILESASTNQTSMYLCASPPRLEHISYEQYFGPGTRLTVT.